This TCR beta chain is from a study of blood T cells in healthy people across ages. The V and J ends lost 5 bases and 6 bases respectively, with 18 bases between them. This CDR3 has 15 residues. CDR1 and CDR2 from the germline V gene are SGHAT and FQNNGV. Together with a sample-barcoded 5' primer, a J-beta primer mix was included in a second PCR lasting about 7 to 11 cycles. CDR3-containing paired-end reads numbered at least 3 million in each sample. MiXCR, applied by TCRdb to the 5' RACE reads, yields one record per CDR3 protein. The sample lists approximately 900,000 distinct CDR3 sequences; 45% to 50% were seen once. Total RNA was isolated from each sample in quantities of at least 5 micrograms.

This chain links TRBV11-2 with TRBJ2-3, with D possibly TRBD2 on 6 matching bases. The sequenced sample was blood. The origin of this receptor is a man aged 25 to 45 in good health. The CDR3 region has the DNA TGTGCCAGCAGCCCATCGGACTACCCTCCCGATACGCAGTATTTT. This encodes CASSPSDYPPDTQYF.